This TCR beta chain came from a study of T cell responses to AZD1222 COVID-19 vaccine. As regards this clone: Antigen unknown.

Sequenced by immunoSEQ multiplex PCR; TCRdb stores in-frame clones only, minus some. The repertoire holds 120,000 or so clones, around 91% seen once, with 3.1% in the top ten. CDR1 and CDR2 from the germline V gene are MDHEN and SYDVKM. V shed 6 bases and J shed 8 bases, with 19 bases lying between them. The CDR3 runs to 14 residues. Points from the study as a whole: Vaccine-associated CD4 TCRs spanned spike, dominant at 160-218 and 743-854. Without day 14 samples, only post-peak T cell repertoires were studied.

The specimen comprised peripheral blood, sampled on day 0 of AZD1222 vaccination. The receptor was derived from an adult in good health. The gene calls are TRBV28 and TRBJ1-2, with no clear D. As DNA, the CDR3 is TGTGCCAGCAGCCCCGGATCGCTTCGGGAAGGCTACACCTTC. This gives the protein CASSPGSLREGYTF.